This TCR beta chain was captured by sequencing in a study of blood T cell repertoires in COVID-19. CDR1 and CDR2 (germline): LGHDT, YNNKEL (reference sequence). V was shortened by 6 bases and J by 4 bases, with 11 bases between the two germline ends. The CDR3 extends over 13 amino acids. Across about two dozen US areas, participants ranged in age from roughly 18 to 95 years. Authors' analysis steps: Researchers report that nucleated cell counts were estimated from reference gene primer amplification. Sequencing used immunoSEQ multiplex PCR; TCRdb keeps in-frame clones, though not all of them. From that table come the V and J calls and clone size; the DNA was used to work out D and trimming. Altogether more than 250,000 clones are present, about 90% being singletons, with the ten largest covering over 4%.

Sequencing input: PBMCs or T cells enriched from blood (not recorded which). This clonotype originated in a woman aged 30 to 39 who had recovered from COVID-19. J is TRBJ2-3 and V is TRBV3-1 (or the pseudogene TRBV3-2), with D possibly being TRBD1 (6 bases). The CDR3 sequence: CASRYRESDTQYF. Here the CDR3 DNA reads TGTGCCAGCAGATACAGGGAATCAGATACGCAGTATTTT.